This T cell receptor beta chain is from a study of OX40 agonist ivuxolimab in advanced cancers. Study-wide context: Of mixed ages from about 23 to 85 and averaging approximately 60 years, the group was approximately 80% male.

Measured with immunoSEQ multiplex PCR; TCRdb has only the in-frame clones, and not every one. The sample has tens of thousands of clones, more than 70% seen once. This CDR3 has 16 amino acids. CDR1 and CDR2 from the germline V gene are SGHRS and YFSETQ. The V segment lost 3 bases and the J segment 7 bases; nucleotides outside the gene matches: 13. The genes are TRBV5-1 and TRBJ2-5; 9 bases line up with TRBD2. The sample here was CD4+ or CD8+ T cells sorted from blood, taken in a trial of the OX40 agonist ivuxolimab. This TCR came from an adult with an advanced solid tumor such as melanoma, head and neck, liver or kidney cancer. Here the CDR3 reads CASSSNIAGASGTQYF. DNA of the CDR3: TGCGCCAGCAGCTCGAACATAGCGGGGGCCTCGGGGACCCAGTACTTC.